This TCR beta chain was captured by sequencing in a study of blood T cell repertoires in COVID-19 (dated by TCRdb to 2018 to 2020). Regarding the complete study: Collaborator samples came from the United States, Italy and Spain and covered acute and convalescent phases of COVID-19. The material from the prospective study consisted of cDNA or gDNA derived from T cells, B-cell-depleted T cells, or PBMCs. Deeply sampled blood TCRbeta repertoires from subjects exposed to, actively infected with, or recovered from COVID-19 were included in the dataset. A freely available public database, intended as a resource for researchers studying the immune response to SARS-CoV-2, is where the repertoires were released. The samples were drawn from two sources: the first 160 participants of the ongoing ImmuneRACE study, and approximately 1,300 subjects contributed by 6 global collaborators. The sample metadata nearly always contained a de-identified subject ID, COVID-19 status, age in years and sex. Where HLA class I and class II types were available, the types were taken from metadata supplied by the sample provider, not from assay-based typing. Study-wide conclusions, independent of this receptor: How much clinical and demographic metadata was included differed by source and by participant, and the metadata was provided uncurated.

Each collaborating institution followed its own protocols to collect whole blood in K2EDTA tubes. For TCRbeta analysis, collaborator samples were shipped as frozen whole blood, as isolated PBMCs, or as DNA extracted from either sample type. The immunoSEQ Assay, a bias-controlled multiplex PCR, was used to amplify TCRbeta CDR3 regions from genomic DNA. The paper's data handling went like this. The number of nucleated cells in each sample was estimated by amplification of reference gene primers within the assay. Sequence reads were collapsed and filtered to measure the absolute abundance of every unique TCRbeta CDR3 rearrangement. For each sample, productive Simpson clonality was calculated as the square root of Simpson's diversity index over productive rearrangements. Imported from immuneACCESS, the table was reduced by TCRdb to in-frame sequences with V and J called. These copies leave out some clones; in studies compared against another copy, an unresolved V gene accounts for under half, and the cause of the remainder is not known. V and J calls and clone size are given by that table; D and trimming were obtained from the DNA. The sample table records roughly 360,000 clones; about 80% of these occur just once. The ten largest clones represent 0.85% to 1.2% of the sample.

CDR1 is given as SEHNR and CDR2 as FQNEAQ, both from the germline V gene (reference sequence). At the junction V is shortened by 2 bases and J by 2 bases, with 12 bases in between. Its CDR3 holds 15 amino acids, cysteine through phenylalanine. Only CDR3 DNA remains: 45 bases, in frame from the first base. Turning to this clone: Its antigen is unknown. No base-level quality is on record; no much larger clone is a single base apart.

Recombination joined TRBV7-9 with TRBJ1-1; no D segment can be confidently identified. The sequencing input was peripheral blood. This TCR derives from a human donor with acute or convalescent COVID-19. The donor label of this sample is uncertain. This receptor carries the CDR3 CASSLKSTSNTEAFF. The DNA is TGTGCCAGCAGCTTAAAGTCCACATCTAACACTGAAGCTTTCTTT.